This TCR beta chain was recovered during a study of OX40 agonist ivuxolimab in advanced cancers. Background for the entire study: Ivuxolimab, which targeted the costimulatory receptor OX40 (CD134), was an agonistic, fully human IgG2 monoclonal antibody. Of the 50 to 55 dose-escalation patients, hepatocellular carcinoma was present in around 20, melanoma in some 15, renal cell carcinoma in 9 and head and neck cancer in 9. The paper covers the monotherapy dose-escalation part of the phase I ivuxolimab trial, which included N of about 50 patients. Peripheral TCRbeta sequencing aimed to test whether ivuxolimab altered TCR sequence diversity and caused clonal T-cell expansion. The dose-escalation cohort was almost 85% male with a mean age of around 64 years, ranging from roughly 20 to 80. Prior anti-PD-1, anti-PD-L1 or anti-CTLA-4 therapy was permitted, and approximately 40% of dose-escalation patients had received checkpoint inhibitors. Intravenous ivuxolimab was administered to patients every 2 weeks at six dose levels: 0.01, 0.1, 0.3, 1.5, 3 and 10 mg/kg. Partial responses occurred in three dose-escalation patients: two with cutaneous melanoma and one with hepatocellular carcinoma.

Its CDR3 holds 13 amino acids, cysteine through phenylalanine. The only DNA kept is the CDR3, 39 bases in frame from the first base. V is shortened by 7 bases, J by 0 bases, and the region joining them spans 9 bases. Reading the germline V gene gives CDR1 MNHNS and CDR2 SASEGT. Genomic DNA was isolated from the sorted cells so that the TCRbeta CDR3 region could be sequenced. TCRbeta CDR3 regions were sequenced using the immunoSEQ Assay. What TCRdb holds here is the immuneACCESS table cut down to in-frame rearrangements. Part of the clones is not present; checked against another copy, under half of the missing clones reflect an unresolved V gene, and the others are unexplained. The table for this sample lists about 71,000 clones; roughly three quarters of them were counted only once. The ten largest clones capture 4.5% to 6% of the sample. Summary of the overall study and its limitations: After ivuxolimab, expanded clones were on average more numerous among CD8+ T cells than among CD4+ T cells. Low levels of normalized T-cell clonal expansion were also shown by some nonresponding patients. In partial responders in the 0.1-3.0 mg/kg groups, normalized peripheral clonal expansion was found to be among the lowest, especially among CD8+ T cells. At doses of 0.1 to 3.0 mg/kg, clonal expansion of both CD4+ and CD8+ blood T cells was observed from baseline to week 6. The antigen specificity of the clonally expanded peripheral T cells was not determined.

Worth noting for this clone: No antigen is known for it. The record has no base qualities; no much larger clone is one base away.

Patients with a history of autoimmune disease or receiving systemic immunosuppression were excluded from the trial. In every dose cohort, peripheral blood was drawn for TCR sequencing at baseline, cycle 4 day 1, and cycle 7 day 1. Samples were obtained from an open-label, multicenter, first-in-human phase I dose-escalation trial of ivuxolimab. Adults with locally advanced or metastatic head and neck squamous cell, hepatocellular, melanoma or renal cell carcinoma were enrolled in the trial. Before TCR sequencing, CD4+ T cells and CD8+ T cells were sorted from peripheral blood as separate populations.

The specimen comprised CD4+ or CD8+ T cells sorted from blood, sampled in a trial of the OX40 agonist ivuxolimab. In this chain, TRBV6-1 is recombined with TRBJ1-1; the D gene identity is not certain. The receptor was isolated from an adult with an advanced solid tumor such as melanoma, head and neck, liver or kidney cancer. The nucleotide sequence is given as TGTGCCAGCATTGAGAGTTTGAACACTGAAGCTTTCTTT. The resulting protein is CASIESLNTEAFF.